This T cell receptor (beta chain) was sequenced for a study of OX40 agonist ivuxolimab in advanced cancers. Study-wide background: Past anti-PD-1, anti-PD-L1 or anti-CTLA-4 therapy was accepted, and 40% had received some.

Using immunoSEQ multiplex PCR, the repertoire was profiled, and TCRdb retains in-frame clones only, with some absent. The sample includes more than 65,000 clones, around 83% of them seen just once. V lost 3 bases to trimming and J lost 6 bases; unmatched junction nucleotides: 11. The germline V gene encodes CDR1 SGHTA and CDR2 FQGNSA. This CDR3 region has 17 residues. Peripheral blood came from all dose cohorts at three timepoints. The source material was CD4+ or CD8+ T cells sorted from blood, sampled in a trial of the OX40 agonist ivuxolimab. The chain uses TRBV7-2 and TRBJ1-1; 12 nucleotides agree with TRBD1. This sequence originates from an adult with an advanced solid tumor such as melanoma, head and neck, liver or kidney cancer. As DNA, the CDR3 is TGTGCCAGCAGCTTTAAGGGACAGGGGGCGAAGGGAGCTGAAGCTTTCTTT. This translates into CASSFKGQGAKGAEAFF.